This T cell receptor beta chain stems from a study of CD8+ T cells in alopecia areata. In germline, CDR1 is ENHRY, CDR2 SYGVKD. The V gene end was trimmed by 11 bases and the J gene end by 2 bases; junction bases not matched to a gene: 21. The CDR3 covers 17 residues. Stated treatment: oral pan-JAK inhibitor, 5-10 mg twice daily. cDNA reverse transcribed from extracted RNA served as the sequencing template. The method was immunoSEQ multiplex PCR; TCRdb's version includes in-frame clones alone and lacks a portion of them. In the table there are 80,000 or so clones, approximately 70% of which are singletons.

This chain connects TRBV10-3 to TRBJ2-7, with 7 bases aligning to TRBD1. The receptor was isolated from a human donor with alopecia areata. The source was CD8+ T cells sorted from blood, collected at week 24, from a patient treated with tofacitinib. CDR3 protein: CACRTEIEAQGAYEQYF. CDR3 sequence (DNA): TGTGCCTGCCGAACAGAAATCGAGGCGCAGGGGGCCTACGAGCAGTACTTC.